This T cell receptor (beta chain) is from a study of vaccination effects on CD4 cells after COVID-19. Overall study: The study obtained samples from a couple of convalescent patients 16 days and one week before vaccination.

The trim removed 3 bases at V and 7 bases at J, leaving 2 bases unmatched. The germline V gene encodes CDR1 MNHNS and CDR2 SASEGT. The CDR3 sequence is 13 residues long. This clone has a handful of counts. Antigen specificity is unknown. ViraFEST expansion of antigen-specific CD4+ T cells with viral peptide pools preceded sequencing. Scientists isolated CD4+ T cells after an approximately 10-day culture period ended. The person was diagnosed with PCR-confirmed SARS-CoV-2 infection between March and December 2020. Cultures used under 2.5 million PBMC per well, 9.5 to 10 IU/ml IL-2 and around 10 ug/ml peptides. Sequencing used immunoSEQ multiplex PCR; TCRdb keeps in-frame clones, though not all of them. In the table there are about 22,000 clones, roughly 76% of which are singletons.

The rearrangement joins TRBV6-1 to TRBJ1-2, with 10 nucleotides matching TRBD1. This receptor was taken from a human donor who had a prior SARS-CoV-2 infection. The material sequenced was CD4+ T cells from PBMCs cultured with SARS-CoV-2 spike peptides, taken before COVID-19 vaccination. CDR3 sequence reads: CASSDRDRGGYTF. The DNA for the CDR3 is TGTGCCAGCAGTGACCGGGACAGGGGTGGCTACACCTTC.